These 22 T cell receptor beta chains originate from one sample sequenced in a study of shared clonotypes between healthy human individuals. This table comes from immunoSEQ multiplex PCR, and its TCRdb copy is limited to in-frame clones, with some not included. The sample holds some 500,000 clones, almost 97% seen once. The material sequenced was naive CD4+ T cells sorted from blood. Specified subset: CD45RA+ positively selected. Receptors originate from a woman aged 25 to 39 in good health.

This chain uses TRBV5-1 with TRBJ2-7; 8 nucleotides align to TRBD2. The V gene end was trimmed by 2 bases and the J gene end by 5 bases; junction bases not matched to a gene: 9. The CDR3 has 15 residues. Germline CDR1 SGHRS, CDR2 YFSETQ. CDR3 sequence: CASSLSSGSSNEQYF. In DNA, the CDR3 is TGCGCCAGCAGCTTATCCAGCGGGAGTAGCAACGAGCAGTACTTC.

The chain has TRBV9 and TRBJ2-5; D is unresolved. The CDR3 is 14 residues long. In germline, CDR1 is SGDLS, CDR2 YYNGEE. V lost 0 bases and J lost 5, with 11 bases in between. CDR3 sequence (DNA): TGTGCCAGCAGCGTAGCGTCTACAGCGGAGACCCAGTACTTC. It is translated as CASSVASTAETQYF.

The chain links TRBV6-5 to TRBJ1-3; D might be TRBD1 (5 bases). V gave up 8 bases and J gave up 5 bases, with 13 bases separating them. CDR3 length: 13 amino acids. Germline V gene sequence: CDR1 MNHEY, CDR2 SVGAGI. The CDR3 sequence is CASLNPGRNTIYF. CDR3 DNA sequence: TGTGCCAGCTTGAACCCGGGACGAAACACCATATATTTT.

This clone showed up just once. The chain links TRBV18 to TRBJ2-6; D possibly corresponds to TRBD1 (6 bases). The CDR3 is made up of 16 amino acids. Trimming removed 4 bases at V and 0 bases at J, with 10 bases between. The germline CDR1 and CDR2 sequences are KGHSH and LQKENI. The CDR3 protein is CASSRTGNSGANVLTF. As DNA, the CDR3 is TGTGCCAGCTCACGTACAGGGAACTCTGGGGCCAACGTCCTGACTTTC. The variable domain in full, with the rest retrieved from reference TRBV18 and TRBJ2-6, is NAGVMQNPRHLVRRRGQEARLRCSPMKGHSHVYWYRQLPEEGLKFMVYLQKENIIDESGMPKERFSAEFPKEGPSILRIQQVVRGDSAAYFCASSRTGNSGANVLTFGAGSRLTVL.

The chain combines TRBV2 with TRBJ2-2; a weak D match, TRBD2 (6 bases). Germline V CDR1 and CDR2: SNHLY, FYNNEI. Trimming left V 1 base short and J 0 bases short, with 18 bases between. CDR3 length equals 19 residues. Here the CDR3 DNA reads TGTGCCAGCAGTGAAGGCGGGGCAGGGAACAGCGCGAACACCGGGGAGCTGTTTTTT. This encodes CASSEGGAGNSANTGELFF.

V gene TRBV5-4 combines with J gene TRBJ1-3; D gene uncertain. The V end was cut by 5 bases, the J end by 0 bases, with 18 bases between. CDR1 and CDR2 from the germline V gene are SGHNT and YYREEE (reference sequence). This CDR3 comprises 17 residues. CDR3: CASSFEGTRSSGNTIYF. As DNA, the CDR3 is TGTGCCAGCAGTTTCGAGGGAACAAGGAGCTCTGGAAACACCATATATTTT. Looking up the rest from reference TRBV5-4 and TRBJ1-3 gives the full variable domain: ETGVTQSPTHLIKTRGQQVTLRCSSQSGHNTVSWYQQALGQGPQFIFQYYREEENGRGNFPPRFSGLQFPNYSSELNVNALELDDSALYLCASSFEGTRSSGNTIYFGEGSWLTVV.

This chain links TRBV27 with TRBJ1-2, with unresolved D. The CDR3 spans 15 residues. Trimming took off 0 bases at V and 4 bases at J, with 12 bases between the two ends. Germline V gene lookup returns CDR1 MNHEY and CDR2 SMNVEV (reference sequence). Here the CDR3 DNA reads TGTGCCAGCAGTTTATCGTCCCGGTATCCCTATGGCTACACCTTC. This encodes CASSLSSRYPYGYTF.

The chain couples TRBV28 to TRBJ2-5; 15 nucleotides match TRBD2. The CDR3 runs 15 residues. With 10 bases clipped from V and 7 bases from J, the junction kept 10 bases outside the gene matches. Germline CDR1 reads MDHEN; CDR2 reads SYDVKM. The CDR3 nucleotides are TGTGCCACCCGGACTAGCGGGAGGGCCAGTGGGACCCAGTACTTC. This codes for CATRTSGRASGTQYF.

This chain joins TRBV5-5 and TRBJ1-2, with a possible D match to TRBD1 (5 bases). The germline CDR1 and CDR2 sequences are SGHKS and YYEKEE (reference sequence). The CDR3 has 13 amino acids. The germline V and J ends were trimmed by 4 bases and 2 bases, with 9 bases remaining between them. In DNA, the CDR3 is TGTGCCAGCAGCCGCGGACACAACTATGGCTACACCTTC. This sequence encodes CASSRGHNYGYTF. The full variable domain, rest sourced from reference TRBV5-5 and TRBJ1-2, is DAGVTQSPTHLIKTRGQQVTLRCSPISGHKSVSWYQQVLGQGPQFIFQYYEKEERGRGNFPDRFSARQFPNYSSELNVNALLLGDSALYLCASSRGHNYGYTFGSGTRLTVV.

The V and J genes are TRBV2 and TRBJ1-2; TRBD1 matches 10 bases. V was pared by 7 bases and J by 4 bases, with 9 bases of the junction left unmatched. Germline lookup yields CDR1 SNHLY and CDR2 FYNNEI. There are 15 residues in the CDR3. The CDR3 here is CASTKEGQGTYGYTF. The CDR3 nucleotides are TGTGCCAGCACGAAGGAGGGACAGGGGACCTATGGCTACACCTTC.

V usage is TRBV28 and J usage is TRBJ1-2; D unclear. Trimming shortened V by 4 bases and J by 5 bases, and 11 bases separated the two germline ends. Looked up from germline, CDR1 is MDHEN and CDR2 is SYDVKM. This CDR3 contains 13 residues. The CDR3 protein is CASSSPGRYGYTF. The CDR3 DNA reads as TGTGCCAGCAGTTCCCCCGGGCGTTATGGCTACACCTTC.

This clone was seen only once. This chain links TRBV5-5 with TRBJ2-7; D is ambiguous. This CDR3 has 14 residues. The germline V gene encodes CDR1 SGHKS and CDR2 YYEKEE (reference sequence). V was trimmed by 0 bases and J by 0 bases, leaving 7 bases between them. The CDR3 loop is CASSLVDASYEQYF. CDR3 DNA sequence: TGTGCCAGCAGCTTGGTGGACGCCTCCTACGAGCAGTACTTC.

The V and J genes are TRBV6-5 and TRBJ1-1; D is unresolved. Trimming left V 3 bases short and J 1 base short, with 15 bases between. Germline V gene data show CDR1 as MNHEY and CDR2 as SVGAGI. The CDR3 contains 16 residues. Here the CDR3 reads CASSYAPLKGNTEAFF. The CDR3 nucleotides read TGTGCCAGCAGTTATGCCCCATTGAAGGGGAACACTGAAGCTTTCTTT.

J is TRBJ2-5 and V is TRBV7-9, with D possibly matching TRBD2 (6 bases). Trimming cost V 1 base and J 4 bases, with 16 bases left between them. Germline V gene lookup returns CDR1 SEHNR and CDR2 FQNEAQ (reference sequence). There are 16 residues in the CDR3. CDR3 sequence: CASSLGRDRHRETQYF. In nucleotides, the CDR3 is TGTGCCAGCAGCTTAGGGCGGGACCGCCATAGAGAGACCCAGTACTTC.

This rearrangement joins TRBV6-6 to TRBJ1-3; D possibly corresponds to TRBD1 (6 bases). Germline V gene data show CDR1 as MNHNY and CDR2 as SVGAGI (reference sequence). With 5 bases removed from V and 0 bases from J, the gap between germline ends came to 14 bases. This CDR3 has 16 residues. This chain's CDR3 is CASSAGQLHSGNTIYF. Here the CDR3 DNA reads TGTGCCAGCAGTGCAGGACAGCTTCACTCTGGAAACACCATATATTTT.

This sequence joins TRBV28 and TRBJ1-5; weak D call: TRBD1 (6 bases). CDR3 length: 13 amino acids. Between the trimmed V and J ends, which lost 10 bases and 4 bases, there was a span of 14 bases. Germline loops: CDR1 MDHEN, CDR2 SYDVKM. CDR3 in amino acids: CATANRANQPQHF. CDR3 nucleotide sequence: TGTGCCACCGCAAACAGGGCTAATCAGCCCCAGCATTTT.

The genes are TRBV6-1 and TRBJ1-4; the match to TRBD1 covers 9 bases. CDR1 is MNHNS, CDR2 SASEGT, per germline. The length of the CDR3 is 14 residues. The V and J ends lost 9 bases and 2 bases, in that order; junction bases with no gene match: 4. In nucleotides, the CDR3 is TGTGCCAGTGGAACAGGGGGCACTAATGAAAAACTGTTTTTT. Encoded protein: CASGTGGTNEKLFF.

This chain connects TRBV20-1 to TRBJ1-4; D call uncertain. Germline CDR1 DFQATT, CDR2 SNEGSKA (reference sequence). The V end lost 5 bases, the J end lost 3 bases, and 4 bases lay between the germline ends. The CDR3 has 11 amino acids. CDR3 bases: TGCAGTGCTGGATCTAATGAAAAACTGTTTTTT. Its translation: CSAGSNEKLFF.

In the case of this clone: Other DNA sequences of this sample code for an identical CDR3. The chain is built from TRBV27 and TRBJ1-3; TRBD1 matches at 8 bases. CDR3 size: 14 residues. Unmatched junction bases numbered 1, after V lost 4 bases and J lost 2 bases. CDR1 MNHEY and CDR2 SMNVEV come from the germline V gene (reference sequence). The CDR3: CASSSTGAGNTIYF. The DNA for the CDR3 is TGTGCCAGCAGTTCGACAGGGGCTGGAAACACCATATATTTT.

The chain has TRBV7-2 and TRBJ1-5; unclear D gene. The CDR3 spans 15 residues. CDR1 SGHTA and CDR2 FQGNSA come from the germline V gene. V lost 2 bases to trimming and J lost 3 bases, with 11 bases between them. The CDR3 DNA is TGTGCCAGCAGCTTATTTCCAGGACTCAATCAGCCCCAGCATTTT. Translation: CASSLFPGLNQPQHF.

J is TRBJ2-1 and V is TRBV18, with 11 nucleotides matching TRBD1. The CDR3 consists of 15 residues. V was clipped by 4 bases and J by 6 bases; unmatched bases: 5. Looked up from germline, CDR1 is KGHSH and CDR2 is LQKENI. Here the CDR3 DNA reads TGTGCCAGCTCACGCCGGGACAGGGGGACCAATGAGCAGTTCTTC. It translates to CASSRRDRGTNEQFF.

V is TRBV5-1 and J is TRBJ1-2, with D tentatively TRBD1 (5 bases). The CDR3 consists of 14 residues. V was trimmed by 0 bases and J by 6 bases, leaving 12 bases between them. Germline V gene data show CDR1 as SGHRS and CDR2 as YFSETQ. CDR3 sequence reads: CASSLERGTHGYTF. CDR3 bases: TGCGCCAGCAGCTTGGAACGGGGGACTCATGGCTACACCTTC.